These 16 T cell receptor beta chains were sequenced from one sample in a study of pediatric ulcerative colitis. One to two pinch biopsies were taken from the rectum during colonoscopy. TCRdb's copy holds only in-frame clones and misses some; the assay was immunoSEQ multiplex PCR. The sample lists around 16,000 clones; about 80% were seen once. Sequencing was carried out using gut tissue. The receptors shown here come from a boy aged 5-17 years who was a control in a study of pediatric ulcerative colitis.

The chain carries TRBV18 and TRBJ1-1; 10 nucleotides align to TRBD1. V lost 1 base and J lost 3; bases outside the gene matches: 2. This CDR3 comprises 15 residues. Germline V CDR1 and CDR2: KGHSH, LQKENI. The CDR3 DNA follows: TGTGCCAGCTCACCACGGGACAGGGGAGACACTGAAGCTTTCTTT. Translated: CASSPRDRGDTEAFF. The whole variable domain, filled in from reference TRBV18 and TRBJ1-1, reads NAGVMQNPRHLVRRRGQEARLRCSPMKGHSHVYWYRQLPEEGLKFMVYLQKENIIDESGMPKERFSAEFPKEGPSILRIQQVVRGDSAAYFCASSPRDRGDTEAFFGQGTRLTVV.

This clone was counted once. The gene calls are TRBV27 and TRBJ2-1; 11 nucleotides line up with TRBD1. The CDR3 is 16 amino acids. With 1 base clipped from V and 5 bases from J, the junction kept 4 bases outside the gene matches. The germline V gene encodes CDR1 MNHEY and CDR2 SMNVEV (reference sequence). CDR3 coding DNA: TGTGCCAGCAGTTTATACGGGACAGGGGGACACAATGAGCAGTTCTTC. Residues: CASSLYGTGGHNEQFF.

The J gene is TRBJ2-7, the V gene TRBV27, with TRBD2 matching over 9 bases. Germline CDR1 reads MNHEY; CDR2 reads SMNVEV (reference sequence). Trimming took 2 bases from V and 7 from J; bases not matched to a gene: 6. This CDR3 is 14 amino acids long. The CDR3 spells CASSLVAGVGEQYF. In DNA form, the CDR3 reads TGTGCCAGCAGTTTAGTAGCGGGAGTAGGGGAGCAGTACTTC.

V gene TRBV10-2 combines with J gene TRBJ2-5; 7 bases fit TRBD1. The germline CDR1 and CDR2 sequences are WSHSY and SAAADI. Trimming took 8 bases from V and 5 from J; bases not matched to a gene: 11. The CDR3 runs to 14 residues. The CDR3 loop is CASLWDSRAETQYF. Written as DNA, the CDR3 is TGCGCCAGCCTCTGGGACAGCAGAGCGGAGACCCAGTACTTC.

V and J are TRBV9 and TRBJ1-1; perhaps TRBD1 as D (5 bases). CDR3 size: 14 residues. Germline V gene data show CDR1 as SGDLS and CDR2 as YYNGEE. Trimming cost V 3 bases and J 10 bases, with 19 bases left between them. The CDR3 region has the DNA TGTGCCAGCAGCGCGGAGGGGCACCCAGGCGGAGCTTTCTTT. Its protein is CASSAEGHPGGAFF.

The chain joins TRBV6-6 to TRBJ2-3, with D unclear. The CDR3 extends over 11 amino acids. Between the trimmed V and J ends, which lost 5 bases and 4 bases, there was a span of 4 bases. The germline V gene encodes CDR1 MNHNY and CDR2 SVGAGI (reference sequence). The CDR3 here is CASSPSDTQYF. Here the CDR3 DNA reads TGTGCCAGCAGTCCCTCAGATACGCAGTATTTT.

Notes on this clone: The same CDR3 arises from other DNA sequences in this sample as well. The chain employs TRBV5-1 and TRBJ1-4; D is uncertain. This CDR3 spans 13 amino acids. V was clipped by 1 base and J by 5 bases, with 6 bases between them. Germline V gene lookup returns CDR1 SGHRS and CDR2 YFSETQ. CDR3 sequence: CASSLLGNEKLFF. The CDR3 DNA follows: TGCGCCAGCAGCTTGTTGGGGAATGAAAAACTGTTTTTT.

The V and J genes are TRBV5-3 and TRBJ2-3, with 13 positions matching TRBD2. Being an ORF, TRBV5-3 has a function that is uncertain. The ends lost 1 base at V and 0 bases at J; junction bases unmatched: 5. The CDR3 length is 18 residues. In DNA, the CDR3 is TGTGCCAGAAGCTTGAGGACTAGCGGGGGTTATAGCACAGATACGCAGTATTTT. Translated, it gives CARSLRTSGGYSTDTQYF.

The genes are TRBV19 and TRBJ2-7; no clear D. The CDR3 contains 15 residues. Germline V CDR1 and CDR2: LNHDA, SQIVND (reference sequence). V lost 6 bases and J 5 bases, leaving 20 bases between the germline ends. This CDR3 reads CASSPTEAWTHEQYF. CDR3 DNA: TGTGCCAGTAGCCCGACCGAGGCCTGGACCCACGAGCAGTACTTC.

This clone was recorded once. The chain employs TRBV4-3 and TRBJ2-7; 10 positions match TRBD1. J was trimmed by 3 bases and V by 0 bases; bases with no gene match: 5. This CDR3 contains 16 residues. The germline gives CDR1 LGHNA, CDR2 YSLEER. The CDR3, as DNA: TGCGCCAGCAGCCAAGATACCGGGACAGGGGTCTACGAGCAGTACTTC. Encoded protein: CASSQDTGTGVYEQYF.

The chain combines TRBV19 with TRBJ2-1, with 11 bases that match TRBD2. V shed 10 bases and J 9 bases; nucleotides not matched to a gene: 11. This CDR3 contains 14 residues. Germline V gene data show CDR1 as LNHDA and CDR2 as SQIVND (reference sequence). The CDR3 spells CATAIAGGPSEQFF. CDR3 nucleotide sequence: TGTGCCACCGCTATAGCGGGAGGGCCTAGTGAGCAGTTCTTC.

This chain joins TRBV5-6 and TRBJ2-5; D gene uncertain. In germline, CDR1 is SGHDT, CDR2 YYEEEE. The CDR3 loop spans 13 amino acids. V shed 4 bases and J shed 3 bases, with 10 bases lying between them. CDR3 protein: CASSLGLEETQYF. The CDR3 DNA is TGTGCCAGCAGCCTCGGTCTGGAAGAGACCCAGTACTTC.

With regard to this clone: The junction shows a germline mismatch at one end, possibly a read error. The V gene is TRBV7-7, the J gene TRBJ2-5; no reliable D call. CDR3 size: 13 residues. Germline V gives CDR1 SSHAT, CDR2 FNYEAQ (reference sequence). CDR3 sequence: CASSFRAQETQYF. The CDR3 DNA is TGTGCTAGCAGCTTCCGGGCCCAAGAGACCCAGTACTTC.

The V and J genes are TRBV11-1 and TRBJ1-1, with D maybe TRBD1 (5 bases). CDR1 and CDR2 from the germline V gene are SGHAT and FQDESV (reference sequence). CDR3 length: 16 amino acids. Trimming stripped 6 bases from V and 4 bases from J, with 21 bases between. This CDR3 reads CASSRQEGLGPTEAFF. The CDR3 DNA sequence: TGTGCCAGCAGTCGTCAGGAGGGGCTGGGGCCCACTGAAGCTTTCTTT.

This chain links TRBV11-2 with TRBJ2-7; TRBD1 aligns across 7 bases. Germline CDR1 reads SGHAT; CDR2 reads FQNNGV. The length of the CDR3 is 13 residues. Trimming at V came to 5 bases and at J to 6 bases, leaving 7 bases not matched to a gene. CDR3 amino acids: CASSGTVWGEQYF. CDR3 DNA: TGTGCCAGCAGCGGGACAGTTTGGGGCGAGCAGTACTTC.

V is TRBV2 and J is TRBJ1-1, with a possible D match to TRBD1 (6 bases). The germline V gene has CDR1 SNHLY and CDR2 FYNNEI. V lost 7 bases, J lost 1 base, and 10 bases lay in between. This CDR3 comprises 13 residues. The CDR3, as DNA: TGTGCCAGCAAGGACAGCCCGAACACTGAAGCTTTCTTT. Its protein product is CASKDSPNTEAFF.